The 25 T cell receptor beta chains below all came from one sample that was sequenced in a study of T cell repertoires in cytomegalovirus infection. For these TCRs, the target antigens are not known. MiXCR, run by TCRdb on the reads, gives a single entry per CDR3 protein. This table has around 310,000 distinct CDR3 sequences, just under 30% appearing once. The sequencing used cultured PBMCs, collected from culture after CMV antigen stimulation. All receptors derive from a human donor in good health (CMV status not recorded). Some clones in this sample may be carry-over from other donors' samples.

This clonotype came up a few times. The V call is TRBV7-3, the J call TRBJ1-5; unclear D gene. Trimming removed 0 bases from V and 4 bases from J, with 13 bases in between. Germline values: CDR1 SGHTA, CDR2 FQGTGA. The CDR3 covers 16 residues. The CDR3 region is CASSLTPQGRNQPQHF. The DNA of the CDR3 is TGTGCCAGCAGCTTAACCCCTCAAGGTCGTAATCAGCCCCAGCATTTT.

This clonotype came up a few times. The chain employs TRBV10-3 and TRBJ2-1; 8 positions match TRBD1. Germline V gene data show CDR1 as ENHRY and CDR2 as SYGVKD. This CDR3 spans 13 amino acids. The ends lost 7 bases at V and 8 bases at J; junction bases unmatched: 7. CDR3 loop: CAINGQGGDEQFF. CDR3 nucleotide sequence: TGTGCCATCAACGGACAGGGCGGCGATGAGCAGTTCTTC.

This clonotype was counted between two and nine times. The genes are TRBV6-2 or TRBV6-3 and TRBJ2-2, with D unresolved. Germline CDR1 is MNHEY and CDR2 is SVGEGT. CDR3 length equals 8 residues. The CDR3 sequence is CPPRELFF. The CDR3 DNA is TGTCCACCTCGTGAGCTGTTTTTT.

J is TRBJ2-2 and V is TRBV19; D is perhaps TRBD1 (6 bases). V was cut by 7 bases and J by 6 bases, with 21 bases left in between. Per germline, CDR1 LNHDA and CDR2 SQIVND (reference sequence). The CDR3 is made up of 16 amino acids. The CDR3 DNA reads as TGTGCCAGTACCTCAGGGGTGGGTAGTCGTGCCGGGGAGCTGTTTTTT. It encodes CASTSGVGSRAGELFF. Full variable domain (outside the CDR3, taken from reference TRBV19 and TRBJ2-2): DGGITQSPKYLFRKEGQNVTLSCEQNLNHDAMYWYRQDPGQGLRLIYYSQIVNDFQKGDIAEGYSVSREKKESFPLTVTSAQKNPTAFYLCASTSGVGSRAGELFFGEGSRLTVL.

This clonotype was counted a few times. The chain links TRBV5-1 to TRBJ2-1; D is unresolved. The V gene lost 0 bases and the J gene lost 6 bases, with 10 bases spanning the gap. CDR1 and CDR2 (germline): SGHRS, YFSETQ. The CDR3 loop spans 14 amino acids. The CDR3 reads CASSLAVLPNEQFF. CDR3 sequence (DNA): TGCGCCAGCAGCTTGGCCGTACTACCCAATGAGCAGTTCTTC.

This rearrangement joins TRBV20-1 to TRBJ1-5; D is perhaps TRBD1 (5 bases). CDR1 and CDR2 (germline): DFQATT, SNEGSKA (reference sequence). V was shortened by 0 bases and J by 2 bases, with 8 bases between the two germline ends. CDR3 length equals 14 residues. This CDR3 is CSARDREGNQPQHF. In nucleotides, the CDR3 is TGCAGTGCTAGAGACAGGGAGGGCAATCAGCCCCAGCATTTT.

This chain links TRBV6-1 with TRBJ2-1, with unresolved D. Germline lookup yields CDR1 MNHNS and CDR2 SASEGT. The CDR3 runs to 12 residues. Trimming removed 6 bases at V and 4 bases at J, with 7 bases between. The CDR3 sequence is CASRAQYNEQFF. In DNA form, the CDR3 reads TGTGCCAGCAGAGCCCAGTACAATGAGCAGTTCTTC.

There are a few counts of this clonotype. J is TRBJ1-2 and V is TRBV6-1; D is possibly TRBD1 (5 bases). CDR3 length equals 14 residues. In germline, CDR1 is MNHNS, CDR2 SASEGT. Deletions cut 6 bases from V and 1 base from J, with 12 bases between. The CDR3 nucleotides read TGTGCCAGCAGCTCGGACATGCATAACTATGGCTACACCTTC. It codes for CASSSDMHNYGYTF.

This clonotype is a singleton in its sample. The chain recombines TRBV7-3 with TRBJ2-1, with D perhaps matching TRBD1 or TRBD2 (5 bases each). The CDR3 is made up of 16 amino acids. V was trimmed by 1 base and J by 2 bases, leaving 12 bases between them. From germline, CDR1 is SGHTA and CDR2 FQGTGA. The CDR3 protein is CASSLNAGSTYNEQFF. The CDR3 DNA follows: TGTGCCAGCAGCTTAAACGCAGGGAGCACCTACAATGAGCAGTTCTTC.

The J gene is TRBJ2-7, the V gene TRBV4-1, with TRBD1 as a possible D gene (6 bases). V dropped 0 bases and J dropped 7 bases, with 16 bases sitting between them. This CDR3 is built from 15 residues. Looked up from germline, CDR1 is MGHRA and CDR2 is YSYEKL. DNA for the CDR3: TGCGCCAGCAGCCAAGACCCACAGGGATCGCAAGAGCAGTACTTC. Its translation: CASSQDPQGSQEQYF.

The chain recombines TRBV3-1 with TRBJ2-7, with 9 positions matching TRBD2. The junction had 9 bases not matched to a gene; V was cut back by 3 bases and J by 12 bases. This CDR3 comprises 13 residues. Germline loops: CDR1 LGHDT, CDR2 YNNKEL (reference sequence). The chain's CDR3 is CASSHRGAGGRYF. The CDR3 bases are TGTGCCAGCAGCCACCGAGGAGCGGGAGGACGGTACTTC.

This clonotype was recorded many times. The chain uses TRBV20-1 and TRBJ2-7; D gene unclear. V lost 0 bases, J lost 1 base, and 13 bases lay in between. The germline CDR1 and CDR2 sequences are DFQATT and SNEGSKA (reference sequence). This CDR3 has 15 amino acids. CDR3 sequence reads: CSARDSRDTSYEQYF. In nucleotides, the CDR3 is TGCAGTGCTAGAGATTCGCGCGACACATCCTACGAGCAGTACTTC.

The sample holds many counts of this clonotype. The CDR3 is CASSLGPETERGYTF. The CDR3 DNA reads as TGTGCCAGCAGCTTAGGTCCCGAAACTGAGCGGGGCTACACCTTC. V gene TRBV7-8 combines with J gene TRBJ1-2; D not certain. The germline V gene encodes CDR1 SGHVS and CDR2 FQNEAQ. This CDR3 is built from 15 residues. Between the trimmed V and J ends, which lost 1 base and 8 bases, there was a span of 17 bases.

CDR3: CSVLEGGNTEAFF. CDR3 in DNA: TGCAGCGTCCTCGAGGGGGGCAACACTGAAGCTTTCTTT. This sequence joins TRBV29-1 and TRBJ1-1, with D possibly being TRBD1 (6 bases). Trimming stripped 6 bases from V and 2 bases from J, with 13 bases between. Germline V gene sequence: CDR1 SQVTM, CDR2 ANQGSEA. The CDR3 extends over 13 amino acids. Looking up the rest from reference TRBV29-1 and TRBJ1-1 gives the full variable domain: SAVISQKPSRDICQRGTSLTIQCQVDSQVTMMFWYRQQPGQSLTLIATANQGSEATYESGFVIDKFPISRPNLTFSTLTVSNMSPEDSSIYLCSVLEGGNTEAFFGQGTRLTVV.

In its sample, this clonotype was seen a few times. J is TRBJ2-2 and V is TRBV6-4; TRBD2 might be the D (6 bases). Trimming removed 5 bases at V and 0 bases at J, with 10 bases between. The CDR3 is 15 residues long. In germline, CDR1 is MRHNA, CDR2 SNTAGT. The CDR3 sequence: CASSTGTPNTGELFF. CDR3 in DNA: TGTGCCAGCAGTACCGGGACTCCGAACACCGGGGAGCTGTTTTTT.

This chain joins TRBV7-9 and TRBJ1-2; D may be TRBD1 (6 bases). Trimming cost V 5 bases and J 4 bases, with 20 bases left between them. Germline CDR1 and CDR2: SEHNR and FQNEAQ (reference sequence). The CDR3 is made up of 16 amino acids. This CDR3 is CASSLRTGGLSYGYTF. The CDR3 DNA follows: TGTGCCAGCAGCCTTCGGACCGGGGGCCTTAGCTATGGCTACACCTTC.

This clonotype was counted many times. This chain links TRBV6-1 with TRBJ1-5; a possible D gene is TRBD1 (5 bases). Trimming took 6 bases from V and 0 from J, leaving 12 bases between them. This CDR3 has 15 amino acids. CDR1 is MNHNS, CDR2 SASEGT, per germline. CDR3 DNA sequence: TGTGCCAGCAGACGACAGCGAGCTAGCAATCAGCCCCAGCATTTT. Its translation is CASRRQRASNQPQHF.

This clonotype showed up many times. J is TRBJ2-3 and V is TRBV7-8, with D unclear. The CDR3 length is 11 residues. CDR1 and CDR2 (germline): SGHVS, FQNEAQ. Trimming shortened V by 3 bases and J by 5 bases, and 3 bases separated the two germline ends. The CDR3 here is CASSFRDTQYF. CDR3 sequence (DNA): TGTGCCAGCAGCTTCAGAGATACGCAGTATTTT.

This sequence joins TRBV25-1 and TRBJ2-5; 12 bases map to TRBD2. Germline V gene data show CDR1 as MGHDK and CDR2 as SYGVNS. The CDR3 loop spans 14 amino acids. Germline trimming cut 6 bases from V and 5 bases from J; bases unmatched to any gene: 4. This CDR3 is CASRTSGRTETQYF. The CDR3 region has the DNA TGTGCCAGCAGGACTAGCGGGAGAACGGAGACCCAGTACTTC.

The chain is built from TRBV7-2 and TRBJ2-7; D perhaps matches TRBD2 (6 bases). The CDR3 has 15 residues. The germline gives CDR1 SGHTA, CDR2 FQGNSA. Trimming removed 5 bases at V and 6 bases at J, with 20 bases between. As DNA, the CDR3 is TGTGCCAGCAGCCCAGACGGAGGGCCTGATCGCGAGCAGTACTTC. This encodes CASSPDGGPDREQYF.

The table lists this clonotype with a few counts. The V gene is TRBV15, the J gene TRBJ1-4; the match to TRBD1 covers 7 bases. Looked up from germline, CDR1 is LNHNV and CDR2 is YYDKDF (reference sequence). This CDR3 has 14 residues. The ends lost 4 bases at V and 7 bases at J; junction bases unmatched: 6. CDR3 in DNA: TGTGCCACCAGCAATGACAGGGCAGGTGAAAAACTGTTTTTT. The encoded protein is CATSNDRAGEKLFF.

The CDR3 protein is CASSFLAGPRGYNEQFF. For the CDR3, the DNA is TGTGCCAGCAGTTTTCTAGCGGGCCCGCGGGGGTACAATGAGCAGTTCTTC. This chain joins TRBV27 and TRBJ2-1; TRBD2 matches at 8 bases. The V gene's germline CDR1 is MNHEY and CDR2 SMNVEV (reference sequence). The CDR3 extends over 17 amino acids. Trimming removed 3 bases from V and 4 bases from J; junction bases left unmatched: 11.

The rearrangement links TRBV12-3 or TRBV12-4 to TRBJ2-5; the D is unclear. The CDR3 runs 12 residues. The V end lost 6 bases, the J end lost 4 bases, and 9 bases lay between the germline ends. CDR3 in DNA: TGTGCCAGCAGGGCTAGGCGAGAGACCCAGTACTTC. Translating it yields CASRARRETQYF.

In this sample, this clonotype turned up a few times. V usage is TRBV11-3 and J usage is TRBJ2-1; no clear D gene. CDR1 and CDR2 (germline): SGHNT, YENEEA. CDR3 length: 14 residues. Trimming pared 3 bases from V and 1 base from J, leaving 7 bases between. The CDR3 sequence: CASSLGDSYNEQFF. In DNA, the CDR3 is TGTGCCAGCAGCTTGGGTGATTCCTACAATGAGCAGTTCTTC.

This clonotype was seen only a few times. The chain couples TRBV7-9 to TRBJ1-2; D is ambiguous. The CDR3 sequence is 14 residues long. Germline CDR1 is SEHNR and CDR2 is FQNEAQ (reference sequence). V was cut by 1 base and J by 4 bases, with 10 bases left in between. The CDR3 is CASSLVVSPYGYTF. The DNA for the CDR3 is TGTGCCAGCAGCTTAGTCGTCAGCCCCTATGGCTACACCTTC.